A single T cell receptor beta chain is shown here with its context. The antigen this receptor binds is unknown. No base qualities exist here, and no much larger clone lies one base off it. The entry originates in a study of PD-L1 blockade in urothelial cancer (dated by TCRdb to about 2017). General notes on the study: Every patient began therapy in about 2014 and was given atezolizumab 1,200 mg intravenously every 3 weeks. Blood samples were analyzed at two time points: 3 weeks after treatment start (second dose) and 6 weeks after treatment start. In the same patients, whole exome sequencing and RNA sequencing of pretreatment tumors were performed in addition to TCR sequencing. Pretreatment tumor samples, along with matched peripheral blood collected serially before and after atezolizumab treatment, underwent TCR sequencing. Durable clinical benefit meant progression-free survival longer than 6 months, and TCR features were also tested against progression-free and overall survival. A median of 141,255 T cells and roughly 80,000 unique TCRs was obtained from blood samples, and a median clonality of roughly 0.08 was observed. About 90% of the roughly 29 patients were identified as males with urothelial cancer of bladder origin, and a prior smoking history was reported by 18 of 29 patients. An ECOG performance status of 0 or 1 was recorded for the patients, and 0 to 3 prior chemotherapy regimens had been received by the patients. Several patients achieved durable clinical benefit and 15 to 20 did not. Somatic, immune and clinical correlates of response to PD-L1 blockade with atezolizumab in urothelial cancer were the focus of an exploratory multi-omic analysis. Twenty-nine patients had pretreatment blood TCR-seq, around 25 had at least one posttreatment blood collection, and around 25 had tumor TCR-seq. The paper's findings and limits, for the study overall: Among patients with durable benefit, tumor-associated TCR clones showed greater expansion in peripheral blood 3 weeks after treatment started (n = 22, p = 0.022). Improved progression-free and overall survival was found to be associated with pretreatment peripheral blood TCR clonality below the median. Because of the small sample size (n ≈ 29) and the many exploratory analyses performed, the results are intended to be regarded as hypothesis-generating.

Synthetic TCR analog templates were spiked into each PCR so that absolute template abundance could be estimated from read counts. Using the immunoSEQ assay, TCRbeta CDR3 regions were amplified from genomic DNA with bias-controlled V and J gene primers. Rearranged TCRbeta segments were sequenced at approximately 20X coverage. As for the original processing: Sequencing errors were corrected by clustering and CDR3s were annotated against IMGT to assign V, D and J genes. Only productive TCRbeta rearrangements were used in downstream analyses, excluding out-of-frame or stop-codon sequences. Clonality was calculated as one minus the Shannon entropy normalized by the log of the number of unique productive sequences. Clones differing between time points or between blood and tumor were identified using Fisher's exact test with Benjamini-Hochberg correction, with an adjusted p below 0.01 applied as the threshold. TCRdb obtained this table from immuneACCESS and retained in-frame rearrangements with V and J assigned. These tables miss some clones; where compared with another copy, unresolved V genes account for less than half of the shortfall, and the remainder is unexplained. D and trimming were read from the DNA, whereas the V and J calls and clone size are those reported in that table. The sample profile shows 25,000 to 30,000 clones; 70% to 80% of them were found once. The ten largest clonotypes hold around 3.4% of the sample.

The time point tag for this specimen amounts to: peripheral blood 6 weeks after treatment start. A total of 25 to 30 patients with locally advanced or metastatic urothelial carcinoma, treated at Memorial Sloan Kettering on a trial protocol, made up the cohort. Peripheral blood mononuclear cells were collected pretreatment and during treatment, with between 1 and 8 total time points obtained per patient. The Qiagen DNeasy Blood extraction kit was used to purify genomic DNA from total PBMCs and tumor samples. PBMCs were collected pretreatment and during treatment and were isolated and stored as previously described. At the junction V is shortened by 3 bases and J by 5 bases; bases outside the gene matches: 16. Taken from the germline V gene, the CDR1 and CDR2 loops are KGHSH and LQKENI. The CDR3 goes from the cysteine to the phenylalanine over 19 residues. The DNA shown is the 57-base CDR3, in frame from base 1.

The chain is assembled from TRBV18 and TRBJ1-5; TRBD1 agrees with 10 junctional bases. Sequencing used PBMCs, obtained around atezolizumab (anti-PD-L1) treatment. This clonotype was sampled from a man in his 70s with urothelial cancer. In nucleotide form, the sequence is TGTGCCAGCTCACCCATACCGGAGTTTTGGACAGGGGGGGATCAGCCCCAGCATTTT. Translated, it gives CASSPIPEFWTGGDQPQHF.